This entry lists 12 T cell receptor beta chains sequenced from one sample in a study of cytomegalovirus exposure and HLA in healthy donors. In the PCR, 60 Vbeta and 13 Jbeta primers were used. TCRdb keeps only in-frame clones here, not all; method: immunoSEQ multiplex PCR. This repertoire includes 35,000 to 45,000 clones. Sequenced material: PBMCs. Receptor source: a male donor in good health and CMV-seronegative.

This chain connects TRBV4-1 to TRBJ1-1; TRBD1 matches at 7 bases. This CDR3 is 17 amino acids long. J was trimmed by 5 bases and V by 1 base; bases with no gene match: 13. CDR1 and CDR2 (germline): MGHRA, YSYEKL. The CDR3 loop is CASSQGVGGRSITEAFF. The CDR3 coding sequence is TGCGCCAGCAGCCAAGGGGTAGGGGGCCGTTCGATTACTGAAGCTTTCTTT.

V usage is TRBV30 and J usage is TRBJ2-5; 8 positions match TRBD2. The CDR3 runs 14 residues. Per the germline V gene, CDR1 is GTSNPN and CDR2 is SVGIG (reference sequence). J was trimmed by 4 bases and V by 2 bases; bases with no gene match: 6. The CDR3 DNA follows: TGTGCCTGGAGTCACGGGGGGGTTGGAGAGACCCAGTACTTC. Residues: CAWSHGGVGETQYF.

This chain joins TRBV5-1 and TRBJ1-1; maybe TRBD1 (5 bases). V gave up 1 base and J gave up 0 bases, with 10 bases separating them. Looked up from germline, CDR1 is SGHRS and CDR2 is YFSETQ. The CDR3 sequence is 15 residues long. CDR3 residues: CASSLRGKMNTEAFF. Here the CDR3 DNA reads TGCGCCAGCAGCTTGAGGGGCAAAATGAACACTGAAGCTTTCTTT.

By frequency, this clone is medium-sized. This chain uses TRBV28 with TRBJ2-5; D is ambiguous. The germline V gene encodes CDR1 MDHEN and CDR2 SYDVKM. The CDR3 totals 13 residues. The V end lost 11 bases, the J end lost 5 bases, and 18 bases lay between the germline ends. The CDR3 DNA is TGTGCCGTCGCGCGGCTGCCTGCGGAGACCCAGTACTTC. Residues: CAVARLPAETQYF.

The genes are TRBV29-1 and TRBJ1-2; D might be TRBD1 (5 bases). Trimming cost V 2 bases and J 4 bases, with 8 bases left between them. This CDR3 comprises 12 residues. Looked up from germline, CDR1 is SQVTM and CDR2 is ANQGSEA. CDR3 in amino acids: CSVELQGYGYTF. The CDR3 DNA sequence: TGCAGCGTTGAATTGCAGGGCTATGGCTACACCTTC.

The chain joins TRBV18 to TRBJ2-3; D uncertain. V was clipped by 6 bases and J by 5 bases, with 12 bases between them. Looked up from germline, CDR1 is KGHSH and CDR2 is LQKENI. This CDR3 spans 13 amino acids. CDR3 amino acids: CASSPVERDTQYF. The CDR3 bases are TGTGCCAGCTCGCCGGTCGAACGAGATACGCAGTATTTT.

The gene calls are TRBV12-5 and TRBJ2-3; D is uncertain. This CDR3 comprises 14 residues. Germline CDR1 and CDR2: LGHNT and FRNRAP. Trimming pared 6 bases from V and 6 bases from J, leaving 16 bases between. The CDR3 region is CASGPITSSDTQYF. The CDR3 region has the DNA TGTGCTAGTGGCCCAATCACGAGTTCCGATACGCAGTATTTT.

The chain has TRBV9 and TRBJ2-3; D is possibly TRBD2 (5 bases). The CDR3 contains 15 residues. The V gene's germline CDR1 is SGDLS and CDR2 YYNGEE. Trimming cost V 0 bases and J 0 bases, with 8 bases left between them. The CDR3 DNA sequence: TGTGCCAGCAGCGTAGGTAGCGATAGCACAGATACGCAGTATTTT. It yields the protein CASSVGSDSTDTQYF.

This sequence joins TRBV4-1 and TRBJ2-2, with 14 bases aligning to TRBD2. The CDR3 sequence is 19 residues long. Germline assignment: CDR1 MGHRA and CDR2 YSYEKL. V dropped 1 base and J dropped 7; count of bases not matched to a gene: 11. CDR3 sequence: CASSQVVGTSGRFHGELFF. CDR3 DNA sequence: TGCGCCAGCAGCCAAGTTGTAGGGACTAGCGGGAGATTCCACGGGGAGCTGTTTTTT.

As DNA, the CDR3 is TGCGCCAGCTGCGAGGGGACATTCTCCTACAATGAGCAGTTCTTC. As protein: CASCEGTFSYNEQFF. The J gene is TRBJ2-1, the V gene TRBV5-1, with D possibly TRBD1 on 6 matching bases. This CDR3 region has 15 residues. Germline V CDR1 and CDR2: SGHRS, YFSETQ. The V and J ends lost 7 bases and 0 bases respectively, with 14 bases between them.

The rearrangement uses TRBV18 and TRBJ1-3; 7 nucleotides line up with TRBD1. Germline lookup yields CDR1 KGHSH and CDR2 LQKENI. The length of the CDR3 is 16 residues. After removal of 4 bases from V and 4 bases from J, the junction contained 10 bases not matched to a gene. This CDR3 reads CASSLGQTLSGNTIYF. CDR3 bases: TGTGCCAGCTCACTGGGACAGACCCTCTCGGGAAACACCATATATTTT.

The rearrangement uses TRBV2 and TRBJ1-5, with 8 bases lining up with TRBD1. This CDR3 spans 15 amino acids. The V and J ends lost 2 bases and 6 bases, in that order; junction bases with no gene match: 6. The V gene's germline CDR1 is SNHLY and CDR2 FYNNEI. The CDR3, as DNA: TGTGCCAGCAGTGAACCTGACAGGGGTATTCAGCCCCAGCATTTT. Its translation: CASSEPDRGIQPQHF.